The 18 T cell receptor beta chains in this list originate from one sample, sequenced in a study of T cell repertoires in cytomegalovirus infection. TCRdb used MiXCR to reprocess the reads, holding one entry per CDR3 protein. The table includes fewer than 250,000 distinct CDR3 sequences, approximately 13% detected once. Specimen: PBMCs. The source of these receptors is a human donor in good health (CMV status not recorded). Some clones in this sample may be carry-over from other donors' samples.

The J gene is TRBJ1-4, the V gene TRBV15, with 7 bases identical to TRBD1. V gave up 11 bases and J gave up 8 bases; unmatched junction bases: 14. Per the germline V gene, CDR1 is LNHNV and CDR2 is YYDKDF (reference sequence). The CDR3 extends over 14 amino acids. Here the CDR3 reads CAAGLNRGGEKLFF. CDR3 DNA: TGTGCCGCCGGCCTTAACAGGGGTGGAGAAAAACTGTTTTTT.

This clonotype was counted ten times or more. The gene calls are TRBV6-2 or TRBV6-3 and TRBJ2-4, with TRBD1 matching 8 bases. V lost 6 bases, J lost 3 bases, and 4 bases stayed unmatched. This CDR3 region has 14 residues. Germline V gene sequence: CDR1 MNHEY, CDR2 SVGEGT. The CDR3: CASSEDRVKNIQYF. The CDR3 region has the DNA TGTGCCAGCAGCGAGGACAGGGTCAAAAACATTCAGTACTTC.

This chain links TRBV20-1 with TRBJ1-1, with TRBD1 as a possible D gene (6 bases). From germline, CDR1 is DFQATT and CDR2 SNEGSKA (reference sequence). This CDR3 is built from 15 residues. V lost 5 bases to trimming and J lost 6 bases, with 22 bases between them. CDR3 DNA sequence: TGCAGTGCTCCCCGGGGGAACAGCAGGGGCCCTGAAGCTTTCTTT. It is translated as CSAPRGNSRGPEAFF.

This chain connects TRBV18 to TRBJ1-1; tentative D call: TRBD1 (5 bases). The CDR3 runs 15 residues. Germline V lookup: CDR1 KGHSH, CDR2 LQKENI. V was clipped by 3 bases and J by 4 bases, with 15 bases between them. CDR3 in amino acids: CASSPRATQGTEAFF. CDR3 DNA: TGTGCCAGCTCACCGCGGGCCACCCAGGGCACTGAAGCTTTCTTT.

The table lists this clonotype with many counts. The chain employs TRBV28 and TRBJ2-7, with 7 bases identical to TRBD1. Trimming took 6 bases from V and 2 from J; bases not matched to a gene: 10. This CDR3 has 15 amino acids. CDR1 and CDR2 from the germline V gene are MDHEN and SYDVKM. The CDR3 coding sequence is TGTGCCAGCAGCCCCCCCGACAGGGCCCCCTACGAGCAGTACTTC. It translates to CASSPPDRAPYEQYF.

This clonotype was counted many times. J is TRBJ2-2 and V is TRBV12-3 or TRBV12-4; D may be TRBD2 (5 bases). This CDR3 has 14 amino acids. With 5 bases removed from V and 4 bases from J, the gap between germline ends came to 11 bases. The CDR3 loop reads CASSPSRATGELFF. CDR3 nucleotides: TGTGCCAGCAGTCCCTCGAGGGCCACCGGGGAGCTGTTTTTT.

The sample holds a few counts of this clonotype. The CDR3 sequence is CASSQGLAAGDTQYF. CDR3 nucleotide sequence: TGTGCCAGCAGCCAGGGACTAGCGGCTGGGGATACGCAGTATTTT. This chain uses TRBV7-6 with TRBJ2-3; 11 positions agree with TRBD2. V was clipped by 5 bases and J by 6 bases; unmatched bases: 7. The CDR3 spans 15 residues. From germline, CDR1 is SGHVS and CDR2 FNYEAQ.

Only one count was recorded for this clonotype. The rearrangement uses TRBV29-1 and TRBJ1-1; the D gene is possibly TRBD1 (5 bases). V was shortened by 7 bases and J by 3 bases, with 15 bases between the two germline ends. Germline V gene lookup returns CDR1 SQVTM and CDR2 ANQGSEA. This CDR3 comprises 13 residues. CDR3 protein: CSALGAGDTEAFF. The DNA of the CDR3 is TGCAGCGCATTAGGGGCGGGGGACACTGAAGCTTTCTTT. The variable domain in full, completed from reference TRBV29-1 and TRBJ1-1, reads SAVISQKPSRDICQRGTSLTIQCQVDSQVTMMFWYRQQPGQSLTLIATANQGSEATYESGFVIDKFPISRPNLTFSTLTVSNMSPEDSSIYLCSALGAGDTEAFFGQGTRLTVV.

The genes are TRBV12-3 or TRBV12-4 and TRBJ2-3; D is possibly TRBD2 (5 bases). CDR3 size: 13 residues. V was cut by 4 bases and J by 2 bases, with 7 bases left in between. Written as DNA, the CDR3 is TGTGCCAGCAGTTACCGGGACACAGATACGCAGTATTTT. Its translation: CASSYRDTDTQYF.

Ten or more counts support this clonotype. The V call is TRBV12-3 or TRBV12-4, the J call TRBJ2-2; TRBD2 might be the D (6 bases). V was clipped by 6 bases and J by 0 bases, with 11 bases between them. The CDR3 consists of 15 residues. CDR3 sequence reads: CASSPGLPNTGELFF. CDR3 nucleotides: TGTGCCAGCAGCCCGGGACTCCCGAACACCGGGGAGCTGTTTTTT.

This clonotype was found a few times. The chain links TRBV5-1 to TRBJ2-3; 9 positions agree with TRBD2. This CDR3 spans 15 amino acids. CDR1 and CDR2 (germline): SGHRS, YFSETQ. V lost 2 bases and J lost 6; bases outside the gene matches: 7. The CDR3 nucleotides read TGCGCCAGCAGCTTTAGACTAGCGGAGTTTGATACGCAGTATTTT. Translation gives CASSFRLAEFDTQYF.

In this sample, this clonotype turned up many times. The chain combines TRBV7-3 with TRBJ1-6; 9 bases fit TRBD1. V lost 3 bases to trimming and J lost 4 bases; unmatched junction nucleotides: 1. The CDR3 extends over 15 amino acids. Germline CDR1 and CDR2: SGHTA and FQGTGA. CDR3 in DNA: TGTGCCAGCAGCTTCGGGACAGGGTATAATTCACCCCTCCACTTT. Protein sequence: CASSFGTGYNSPLHF.

This clonotype was recorded a few times. The V and J genes are TRBV7-2 and TRBJ2-5; D uncertain. This CDR3 spans 14 amino acids. The ends were cut back, 1 base at V and 2 bases at J, with 8 bases in the middle. The germline CDR1 and CDR2 sequences are SGHTA and FQGNSA. The CDR3 sequence is CASSLGIQQETQYF. Here the CDR3 DNA reads TGTGCCAGCAGCTTAGGGATACAACAAGAGACCCAGTACTTC. Full variable domain (outside the CDR3, taken from reference TRBV7-2 and TRBJ2-5): GAGVSQSPSNKVTEKGKDVELRCDPISGHTALYWYRQSLGQGLEFLIYFQGNSAPDKSGLPSDRFSAERTGGSVSTLTIQRTQQEDSAVYLCASSLGIQQETQYFGPGTRLLVL.

In this sample, this clonotype turned up many times. The genes are TRBV7-2 and TRBJ2-7; perhaps TRBD1 as D (6 bases). Trimming stripped 1 base from V and 0 bases from J, with 13 bases between. This CDR3 spans 16 amino acids. Germline V gene lookup returns CDR1 SGHTA and CDR2 FQGNSA. The CDR3 loop reads CASSLGGGWSSYEQYF. The CDR3 bases are TGTGCCAGCAGCTTAGGTGGGGGCTGGAGCTCCTACGAGCAGTACTTC.

This rearrangement joins TRBV6-4 to TRBJ2-3, with TRBD1 matching over 9 bases. J was trimmed by 3 bases and V by 5 bases; bases with no gene match: 6. The CDR3 totals 15 residues. Germline values: CDR1 MRHNA, CDR2 SNTAGT. CDR3 in amino acids: CASSPDRGGTDTQYF. DNA of the CDR3: TGTGCCAGCAGTCCGGACAGGGGTGGAACAGATACGCAGTATTTT.

The genes are TRBV6-4 and TRBJ2-5; a possible D gene is TRBD1 (5 bases). Germline V gene lookup returns CDR1 MRHNA and CDR2 SNTAGT. V was clipped by 2 bases and J by 4 bases, with 17 bases between them. CDR3 size: 16 residues. The CDR3 here is CASSDPGRTPGETQYF. The CDR3 coding sequence is TGTGCCAGCAGTGACCCCGGGCGGACACCCGGAGAGACCCAGTACTTC.

This clonotype was observed many times. This chain joins TRBV7-2 and TRBJ2-1, with 9 bases lining up with TRBD2. This CDR3 is 18 amino acids long. Looked up from germline, CDR1 is SGHTA and CDR2 is FQGNSA. J lost 1 base, V lost 1 base, and 8 bases had no gene match. The CDR3 sequence: CASSLGGGGLRSYNEQFF. The DNA of the CDR3 is TGTGCCAGCAGCTTAGGCGGGGGGGGCCTGAGGTCCTACAATGAGCAGTTCTTC.

This clonotype was found many times. V is TRBV7-9 and J is TRBJ1-1, with D uncertain. This CDR3 spans 13 amino acids. Germline CDR1 reads SEHNR; CDR2 reads FQNEAQ (reference sequence). V was cut by 2 bases and J by 3 bases, with 7 bases left in between. The chain's CDR3 is CASSLQRDTEAFF. The DNA of the CDR3 is TGTGCCAGCAGCTTACAACGGGACACTGAAGCTTTCTTT.